Listed below are T cell receptor beta chains from one sample, sequenced in a study of cytomegalovirus exposure and HLA in healthy donors. The method was immunoSEQ multiplex PCR; TCRdb's version includes in-frame clones alone and lacks a portion of them. The table records 70,000 to 95,000 clones, around two thirds of them present only once. The sample was PBMCs. The receptors come from a young woman in good health and CMV-seropositive. Both conserved end residues are part of each CDR3. Each record gives: J gene, V gene, clone size, D gene, CDR3 protein, CDR3 DNA. The D gene is left open where the match is weak. Clone size is shown for a subset of rows, as once, few, many or a class of expanded clone.

J: TRBJ1-1; V: TRBV5-8; size: .; D: .; CDR3: CASSSTALGWDTEAFF; DNA: TGTGCCAGCAGCTCGACAGCCCTCGGTTGGGACACTGAAGCTTTCTTT
J: TRBJ2-1; V: TRBV7-7; size: .; D: .; CDR3: CASSRTVDSYNEQFF; DNA: TGTGCCAGCAGCCGAACAGTCGACTCCTACAATGAGCAGTTCTTC
J: TRBJ2-3; V: TRBV5-1; size: .; D: .; CDR3: CASSLELGTDTQYF; DNA: TGCGCCAGCAGCTTGGAACTAGGCACAGATACGCAGTATTTT
J: TRBJ2-2; V: TRBV6-6; size: .; D: .; CDR3: CASSYLGGSGELFF; DNA: TGTGCCAGCAGTTACCTCGGGGGATCCGGGGAGCTGTTTTTT
J: TRBJ2-1; V: TRBV25-1; size: once; D: TRBD2; CDR3: CASRQAGGLYNEQFF; DNA: TGTGCCAGCAGGCAAGCGGGGGGACTCTACAATGAGCAGTTCTTC
J: TRBJ1-5; V: TRBV19; size: few; D: .; CDR3: CASSIRAGSNQPQHF; DNA: TGTGCCAGTAGTATAAGAGCGGGTAGCAATCAGCCCCAGCATTTT
J: TRBJ2-1; V: TRBV7-9; size: few; D: TRBD2; CDR3: CASSLVRSGGTAYNEQFF; DNA: TGTGCCAGCAGCTTAGTTCGTAGCGGGGGGACCGCTTACAATGAGCAGTTCTTC
J: TRBJ2-7; V: TRBV27; size: .; D: .; CDR3: CASSPGIRVDEQYF; DNA: TGTGCCAGCAGTCCCGGCATCAGGGTAGACGAGCAGTACTTC
J: TRBJ2-3; V: TRBV9; size: few; D: TRBD2; CDR3: CASSVGSGKYTDTQYF; DNA: TGTGCCAGCAGCGTAGGTAGCGGGAAGTACACAGATACGCAGTATTTT
J: TRBJ2-5; V: TRBV7-9; size: .; D: .; CDR3: CASSSGVRIAEKETQYF; DNA: TGTGCCAGCAGCTCCGGGGTGAGGATAGCGGAGAAAGAGACCCAGTACTTC
J: TRBJ2-2; V: TRBV5-6; size: .; D: TRBD2; CDR3: CASSLGLAGVTGELFF; DNA: TGTGCCAGCAGCTTGGGACTAGCGGGGGTTACCGGGGAGCTGTTTTTT
J: TRBJ2-1; V: TRBV30; size: once; D: .; CDR3: CASSLLSSSYNEQFF; DNA: TGTGCCTCCTCCCTCCTATCGAGCTCCTACAATGAGCAGTTCTTC
J: TRBJ2-5; V: TRBV6-5; size: .; D: TRBD2; CDR3: CASSYSASGIQETQYF; DNA: TGTGCCAGCAGTTACTCGGCTAGCGGAATCCAAGAGACCCAGTACTTC
J: TRBJ2-1; V: TRBV27; size: .; D: TRBD2; CDR3: CASSIFAGLAGMGEQFF; DNA: TGTGCCAGCAGTATCTTCGCGGGACTAGCGGGGATGGGTGAGCAGTTCTTC
J: TRBJ2-1; V: TRBV29-1; size: .; D: TRBD2; CDR3: CSGIRLAGGTYNEQFF; DNA: TGCAGCGGTATCCGACTAGCGGGGGGCACCTACAATGAGCAGTTCTTC
J: TRBJ1-1; V: TRBV6-5; size: .; D: TRBD1; CDR3: CASSYSRGHHTEAFF; DNA: TGTGCCAGCAGTTACTCAAGGGGGCATCACACTGAAGCTTTCTTT
J: TRBJ2-3; V: TRBV5-1; size: once; D: TRBD2; CDR3: CASSLAGGSGDTQYF; DNA: TGCGCCAGCAGCTTAGCGGGGGGGTCGGGAGATACGCAGTATTTT
J: TRBJ1-1; V: TRBV11-2; size: .; D: TRBD1; CDR3: CASSYYRGPETEAFF; DNA: TGTGCCAGCAGCTATTACAGGGGGCCGGAGACTGAAGCTTTCTTT
J: TRBJ1-1; V: TRBV19; size: few; D: .; CDR3: CASSMNREAFF; DNA: TGTGCCAGTAGTATGAACAGGGAAGCTTTCTTT
J: TRBJ2-7; V: TRBV4-2; size: .; D: TRBD1; CDR3: CASAGTGYSYEQYF; DNA: TGTGCCAGCGCCGGGACAGGATACTCCTACGAGCAGTACTTC
J: TRBJ1-1; V: TRBV6-1; size: few; D: .; CDR3: CASSERGLSTEAFF; DNA: TGTGCCAGCAGTGAAAGGGGGTTAAGCACTGAAGCTTTCTTT
J: TRBJ1-1; V: TRBV6-6; size: .; D: .; CDR3: CASSYSTGRTEAFF; DNA: TGTGCCAGCAGTTACTCGACTGGGAGGACTGAAGCTTTCTTT
J: TRBJ1-5; V: TRBV18; size: .; D: TRBD1; CDR3: CASSAIGTGGISMNQPQHF; DNA: TGTGCCAGCTCCGCAATAGGGACAGGGGGAATATCGATGAATCAGCCCCAGCATTTT
J: TRBJ2-5; V: TRBV9; size: .; D: .; CDR3: CASSVVGTEETQYF; DNA: TGTGCCAGCAGCGTAGTCGGGACTGAAGAGACCCAGTACTTC